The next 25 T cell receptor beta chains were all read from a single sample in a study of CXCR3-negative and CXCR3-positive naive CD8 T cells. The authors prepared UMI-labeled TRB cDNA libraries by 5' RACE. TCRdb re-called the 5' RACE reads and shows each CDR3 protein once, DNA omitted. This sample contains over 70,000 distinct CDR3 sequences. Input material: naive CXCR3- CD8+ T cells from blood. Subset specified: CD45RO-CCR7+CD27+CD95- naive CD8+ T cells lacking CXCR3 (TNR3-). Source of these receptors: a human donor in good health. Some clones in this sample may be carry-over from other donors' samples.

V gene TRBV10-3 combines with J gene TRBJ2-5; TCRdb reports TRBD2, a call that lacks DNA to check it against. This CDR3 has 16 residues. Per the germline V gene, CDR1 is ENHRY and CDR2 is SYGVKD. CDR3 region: CAIRPGGLAGLETQYF.

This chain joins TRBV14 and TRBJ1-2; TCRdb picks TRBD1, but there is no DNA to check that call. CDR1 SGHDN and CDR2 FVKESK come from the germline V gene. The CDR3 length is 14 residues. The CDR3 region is CASSQVTGKKGYTF.

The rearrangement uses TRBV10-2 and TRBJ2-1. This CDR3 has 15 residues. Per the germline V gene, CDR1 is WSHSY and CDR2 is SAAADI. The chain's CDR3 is CASSQDRNTYNEQFF.

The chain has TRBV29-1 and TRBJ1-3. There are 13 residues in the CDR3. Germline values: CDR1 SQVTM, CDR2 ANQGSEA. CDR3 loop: CSVEGSSGNTIYF. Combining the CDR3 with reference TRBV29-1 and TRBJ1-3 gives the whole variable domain SAVISQKPSRDICQRGTSLTIQCQVDSQVTMMFWYRQQPGQSLTLIATANQGSEATYESGFVIDKFPISRPNLTFSTLTVSNMSPEDSSIYLCSVEGSSGNTIYFGEGSWLTVV.

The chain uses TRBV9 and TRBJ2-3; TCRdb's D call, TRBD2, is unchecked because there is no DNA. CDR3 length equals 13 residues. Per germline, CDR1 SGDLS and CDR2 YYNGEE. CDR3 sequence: CASSAGTSDTQYF.

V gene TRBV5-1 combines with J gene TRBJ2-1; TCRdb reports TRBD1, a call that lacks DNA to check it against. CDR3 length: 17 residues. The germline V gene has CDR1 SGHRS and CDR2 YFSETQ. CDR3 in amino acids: CASSLFGPGTGDGEQFF.

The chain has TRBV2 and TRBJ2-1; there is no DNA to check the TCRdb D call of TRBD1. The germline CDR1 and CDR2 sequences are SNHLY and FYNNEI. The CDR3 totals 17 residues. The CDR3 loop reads CASSFSPWGTPSDEQFF.

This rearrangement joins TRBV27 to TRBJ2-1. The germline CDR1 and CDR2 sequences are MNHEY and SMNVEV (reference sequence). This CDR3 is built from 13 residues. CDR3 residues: CASSFGDRGEQFF.

CDR3 residues: CSAGLEGRQGNEQFF. The chain couples TRBV20-1 to TRBJ2-1; with no DNA, the TCRdb D assignment of TRBD1 cannot be verified. CDR1 DFQATT and CDR2 SNEGSKA come from the germline V gene (reference sequence). This CDR3 is built from 15 residues.

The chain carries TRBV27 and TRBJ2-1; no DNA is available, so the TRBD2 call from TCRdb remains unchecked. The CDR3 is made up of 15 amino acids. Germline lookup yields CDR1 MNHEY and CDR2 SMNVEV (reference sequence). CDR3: CASSLGLADYNEQFF.

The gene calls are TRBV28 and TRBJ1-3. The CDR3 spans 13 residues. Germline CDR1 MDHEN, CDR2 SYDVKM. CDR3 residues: CASLSSSGNTIYF.

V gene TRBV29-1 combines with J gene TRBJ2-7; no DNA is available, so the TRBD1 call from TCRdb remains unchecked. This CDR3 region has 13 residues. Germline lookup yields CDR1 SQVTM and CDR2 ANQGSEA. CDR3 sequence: CSVGGLGVYEQYF.

The CDR3 sequence: CASSPDGYEQYF. The chain couples TRBV6-2 or TRBV6-3 to TRBJ2-7. Per the germline V gene, CDR1 is MNHEY and CDR2 is SVGEGT. This CDR3 comprises 12 residues.

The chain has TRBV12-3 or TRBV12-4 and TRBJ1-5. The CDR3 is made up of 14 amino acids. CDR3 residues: CASSPPGGNQPQHF.

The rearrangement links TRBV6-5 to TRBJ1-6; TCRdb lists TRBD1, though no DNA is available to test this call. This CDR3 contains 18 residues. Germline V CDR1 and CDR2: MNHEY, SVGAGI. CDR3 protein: CASSYSGVGATYNSPLHF.

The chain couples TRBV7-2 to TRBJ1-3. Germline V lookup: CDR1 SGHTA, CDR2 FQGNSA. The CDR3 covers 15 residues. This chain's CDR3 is CASSLWQPSGNTIYF.

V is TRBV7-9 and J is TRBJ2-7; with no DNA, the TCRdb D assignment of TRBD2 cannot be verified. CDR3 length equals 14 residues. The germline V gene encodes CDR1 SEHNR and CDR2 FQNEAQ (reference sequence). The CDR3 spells CASSSPNGPWEQYF.

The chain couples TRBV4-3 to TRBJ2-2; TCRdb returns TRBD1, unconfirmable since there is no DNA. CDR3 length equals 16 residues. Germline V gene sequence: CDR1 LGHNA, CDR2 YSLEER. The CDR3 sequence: CASSQAGTSNTGELFF.

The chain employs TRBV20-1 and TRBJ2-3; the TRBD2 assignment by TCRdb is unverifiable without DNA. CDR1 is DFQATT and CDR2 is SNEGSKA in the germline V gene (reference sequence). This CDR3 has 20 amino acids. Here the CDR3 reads CSARVTPLGLAGGGTDTQYF.

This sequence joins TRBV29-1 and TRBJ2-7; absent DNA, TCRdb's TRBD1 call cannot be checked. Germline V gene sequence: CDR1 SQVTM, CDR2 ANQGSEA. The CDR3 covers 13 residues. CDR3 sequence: CSVEEGSGVEQYF.

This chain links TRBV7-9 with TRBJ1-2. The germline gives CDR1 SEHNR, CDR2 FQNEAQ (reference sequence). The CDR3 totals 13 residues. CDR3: CASSLGANYGYTF.

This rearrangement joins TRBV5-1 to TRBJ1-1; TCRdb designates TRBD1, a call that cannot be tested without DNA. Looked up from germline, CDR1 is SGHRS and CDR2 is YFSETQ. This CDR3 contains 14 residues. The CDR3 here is CASSLGQDVTEAFF.

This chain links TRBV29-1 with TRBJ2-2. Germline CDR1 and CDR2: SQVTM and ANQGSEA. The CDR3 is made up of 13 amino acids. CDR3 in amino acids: CSVVVSDTGELFF.

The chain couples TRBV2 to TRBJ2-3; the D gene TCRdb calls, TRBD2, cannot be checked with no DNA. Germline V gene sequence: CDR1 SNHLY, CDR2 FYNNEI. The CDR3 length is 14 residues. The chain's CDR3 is CASSELAGPDTQYF.

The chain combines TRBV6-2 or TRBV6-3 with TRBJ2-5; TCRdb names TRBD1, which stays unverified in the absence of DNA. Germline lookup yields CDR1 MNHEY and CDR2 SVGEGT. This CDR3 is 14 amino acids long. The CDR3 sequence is CASSFDSYQETQYF.